This T cell receptor beta chain was retrieved from a study of CD8 T cells in Susac syndrome. Study information: Clinical remission applied to under 10 sequenced Susac syndrome patients, and about six had active disease.

Random hexamers served to reverse transcribe roughly 0.45 to 1 ug RNA. TCRdb re-derived calls from the immunoSEQ multiplex PCR reads in MiXCR, one entry per CDR3 protein. The data show approximately 79,000 distinct CDR3 sequences, around 93% seen once. This clonotype was counted a single time. This clonotype was obtained from a human donor with Susac syndrome. Sequencing was done on a sample of CD8+ T cells from PBMCs.

The CDR3 bases are TGTGCCAGCAGCTTGGATCGGGACAGGGTTGAGACCCAGTACTTC. It specifies CASSLDRDRVETQYF. This chain links TRBV7-2 with TRBJ2-5; 9 bases align to TRBD1. The CDR3 runs 15 residues. Germline V lookup: CDR1 SGHTA, CDR2 FQGNSA. V lost 3 bases, J lost 5 bases, and 7 bases stayed unmatched. Full variable domain (missing parts from reference TRBV7-2 and TRBJ2-5): GAGVSQSPSNKVTEKGKDVELRCDPISGHTALYWYRQSLGQGLEFLIYFQGNSAPDKSGLPSDRFSAERTGGSVSTLTIQRTQQEDSAVYLCASSLDRDRVETQYFGPGTRLLVL.